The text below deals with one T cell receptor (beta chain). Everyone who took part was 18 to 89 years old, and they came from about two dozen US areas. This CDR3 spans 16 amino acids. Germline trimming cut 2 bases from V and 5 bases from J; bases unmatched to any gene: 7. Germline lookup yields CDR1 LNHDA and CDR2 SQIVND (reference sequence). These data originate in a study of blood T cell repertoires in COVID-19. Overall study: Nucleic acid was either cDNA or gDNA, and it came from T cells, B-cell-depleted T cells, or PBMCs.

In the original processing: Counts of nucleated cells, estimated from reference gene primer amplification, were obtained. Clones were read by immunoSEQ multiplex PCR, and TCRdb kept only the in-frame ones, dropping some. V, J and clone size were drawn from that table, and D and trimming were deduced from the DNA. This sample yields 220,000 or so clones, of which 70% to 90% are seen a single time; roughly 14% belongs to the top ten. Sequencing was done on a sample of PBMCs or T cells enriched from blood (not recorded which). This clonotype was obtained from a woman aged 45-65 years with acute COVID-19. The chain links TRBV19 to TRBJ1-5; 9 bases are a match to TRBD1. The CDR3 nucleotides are TGTGCCAGTAGTATATTAGGGACAGGGAGGGATCAGCCCCAGCATTTT. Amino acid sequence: CASSILGTGRDQPQHF.